A single sample is the source of the 26 T cell receptor beta chains below, sequenced in a study of human T cells and chemical hapten exposure (dated by TCRdb to the early 2020s). The library came from RACE. Sequencing took place on a NextSeq 500. In-frame beta chains were kept once TCRdb had trimmed the public reads at Q25 with fastp and called clones with MiXCR. All rows with the same CDR3 protein become a single entry with the most common DNA and genes. Here the sample has tens of thousands of distinct CDR3 sequences; approximately 12% occur a single time. The leading ten clones occupy 1.9% of the sample. Sample time point, as interpreted from the label and publication: pre-sensitization, week 0. The label giving this sample's treatment or condition can be read as: therapeutic diphenylcyclopropenone sensitization with weekly scalp DPC. Total RNA was extracted from unfractionated whole blood that had been collected in Tempus Blood RNA tubes.

The sequencing here drew on whole blood, taken in connection with sensitization to the hapten diphenylcyclopropenone (DPC). The receptors originated from a middle-aged woman with alopecia areata. Some clones in this sample may be carry-over from other donors' samples.

The V call is TRBV29-1, the J call TRBJ2-7; 7 nucleotides line up with TRBD1. The CDR3 covers 12 residues. The germline CDR1 and CDR2 sequences are SQVTM and ANQGSEA. V trimming: 1 base; J trimming: 3 bases; junction bases outside the gene matches: 0. The CDR3 here is CSVEGDSYEQYF. The CDR3 DNA is TGCAGCGTTGAAGGGGACAGCTACGAGCAGTACTTC.

The chain is built from TRBV28 and TRBJ2-3; no firm D call. The germline V and J ends were trimmed by 6 bases and 2 bases, with 6 bases remaining between them. CDR3 size: 12 residues. Germline V gene sequence: CDR1 MDHEN, CDR2 SYDVKM. The DNA for the CDR3 is TGTGCCAGCAGACATACCACAGATACGCAGTATTTT. Protein: CASRHTTDTQYF.

This clonotype was seen a handful of times. J is TRBJ2-1 and V is TRBV30; D is ambiguous. This CDR3 contains 10 residues. Looked up from germline, CDR1 is GTSNPN and CDR2 is SVGIG (reference sequence). Between the trimmed V and J ends, which lost 5 bases and 15 bases, there was a span of 14 bases. The CDR3 reads CAWDRGWWFF. The CDR3 DNA follows: TGTGCCTGGGACCGCGGATGGTGGTTCTTC.

The rearrangement joins TRBV28 to TRBJ2-1; 11 bases line up with TRBD2. CDR1 and CDR2 from the germline V gene are MDHEN and SYDVKM. CDR3 size: 15 residues. The V and J ends lost 5 bases and 10 bases, in that order; junction bases with no gene match: 10. The CDR3 sequence is CASSQRLAGGGEQFF. CDR3 sequence (DNA): TGTGCCAGCAGTCAGAGGCTAGCGGGAGGAGGCGAGCAGTTCTTC.

This clonotype was picked up many times. The chain employs TRBV4-3 and TRBJ1-2, with D possibly being TRBD1 (5 bases). Germline V CDR1 and CDR2: LGHNA, YSLEER. CDR3 length equals 15 residues. V lost 3 bases to trimming and J lost 7 bases, with 18 bases between them. CDR3 sequence (DNA): TGCGCCAGCAGCCAGGGACGCCCGCCTTGGGGTGGCTACACCTTC. It codes for CASSQGRPPWGGYTF.

The chain links TRBV2 to TRBJ1-2; D remains ambiguous. The ends were cut back, 4 bases at V and 3 bases at J, with 9 bases in the middle. The CDR3 length is 13 residues. In germline, CDR1 is SNHLY, CDR2 FYNNEI. The CDR3 coding sequence is TGTGCCAGCAGTGTTCGTAGGGACTATGGCTACACCTTC. This translates into CASSVRRDYGYTF.

This clonotype was recorded at least ten times. V and J are TRBV10-1 and TRBJ2-6; a possible D gene is TRBD2 (5 bases). Per germline, CDR1 WNHNN and CDR2 SYGVQD (reference sequence). With 6 bases removed from V and 0 bases from J, the gap between germline ends came to 12 bases. The CDR3 loop spans 16 amino acids. The CDR3 here is CASSPGSGSGANVLTF. The CDR3 coding sequence is TGCGCCAGCAGCCCGGGGTCCGGCTCTGGGGCCAACGTCCTGACTTTC.

The chain employs TRBV19 and TRBJ2-1; 9 bases align to TRBD1. After removal of 8 bases from V and 4 bases from J, the junction contained 6 bases not matched to a gene. Germline loops: CDR1 LNHDA, CDR2 SQIVND (reference sequence). The CDR3 length is 14 residues. CDR3 loop: CASGSGTGYNEQFF. Written as DNA, the CDR3 is TGTGCCAGTGGGTCCGGGACAGGGTACAATGAGCAGTTCTTC.

This clonotype was seen repeatedly, ten times or more. The chain has TRBV2 and TRBJ2-5; perhaps TRBD2 as D (5 bases). Trimming removed 7 bases from V and 1 base from J, with 16 bases in between. The CDR3 length is 15 residues. Germline V gives CDR1 SNHLY, CDR2 FYNNEI. The CDR3 loop reads CASMPFRGAQETQYF. For the CDR3, the DNA is TGTGCCAGCATGCCCTTCCGGGGAGCCCAAGAGACCCAGTACTTC.

The chain recombines TRBV19 with TRBJ1-5; D gene ambiguous. This CDR3 is built from 17 residues. V was pared by 7 bases and J by 3 bases, with 22 bases between. Per germline, CDR1 LNHDA and CDR2 SQIVND (reference sequence). This CDR3 reads CASKETGLGSFNQPQHF. The CDR3 nucleotides read TGTGCCAGTAAGGAAACGGGGTTAGGCAGTTTCAATCAGCCCCAGCATTTT.

This clonotype was detected many times. This chain joins TRBV7-3 and TRBJ2-1; the match to TRBD2 covers 7 bases. Germline CDR1 is SGHTA and CDR2 is FQGTGA. Germline trimming cut 5 bases from V and 8 bases from J; bases unmatched to any gene: 9. The CDR3 has 14 amino acids. This chain's CDR3 is CASSKKRDGDEQFF. CDR3 DNA: TGTGCCAGCAGCAAAAAGCGGGATGGGGATGAGCAGTTCTTC.

This clonotype was observed at least ten times. V usage is TRBV2 and J usage is TRBJ2-3; 8 bases are a match to TRBD2. The junction had 8 bases not matched to a gene; V was cut back by 6 bases and J by 0 bases. There are 16 residues in the CDR3. From germline, CDR1 is SNHLY and CDR2 FYNNEI. The CDR3, as DNA: TGTGCCAGCAGGGTCGGACTAGCTGCTAGCACAGATACGCAGTATTTT. It yields the protein CASRVGLAASTDTQYF. The variable domain in full, with the rest retrieved from reference TRBV2 and TRBJ2-3, is EPEVTQTPSHQVTQMGQEVILRCVPISNHLYFYWYRQILGQKVEFLVSFYNNEISEKSEIFDDQFSVERPDGSNFTLKIRSTKLEDSAMYFCASRVGLAASTDTQYFGPGTRLTVL.

This clonotype was seen a few times. V usage is TRBV28 and J usage is TRBJ1-2; D gene uncertain. V was clipped by 4 bases and J by 7 bases, with 10 bases between them. CDR3 length: 12 residues. Germline CDR1 reads MDHEN; CDR2 reads SYDVKM. CDR3 protein: CASSSTSFGYTF. DNA of the CDR3: TGTGCCAGCAGTTCCACCAGTTTTGGCTACACCTTC.

Written as DNA, the CDR3 is TGTGCCAGCAGTGGGATGGGGGGGAGCTCCTACAATGAGCAGTTCTTC. Protein product: CASSGMGGSSYNEQFF. The rearrangement joins TRBV2 to TRBJ2-1; TRBD2 matches at 7 bases. This CDR3 contains 16 residues. V trimming: 4 bases; J trimming: 0 bases; junction bases outside the gene matches: 6. Germline values: CDR1 SNHLY, CDR2 FYNNEI. The variable domain in full, completed from reference TRBV2 and TRBJ2-1, reads EPEVTQTPSHQVTQMGQEVILRCVPISNHLYFYWYRQILGQKVEFLVSFYNNEISEKSEIFDDQFSVERPDGSNFTLKIRSTKLEDSAMYFCASSGMGGSSYNEQFFGPGTRLTVL.

This clonotype came up a few times. The chain employs TRBV7-9 and TRBJ2-2, with 7 bases identical to TRBD2. This CDR3 has 14 amino acids. After removal of 3 bases from V and 6 bases from J, the junction contained 4 bases not matched to a gene. Germline CDR1 is SEHNR and CDR2 is FQNEAQ (reference sequence). This CDR3 is CASSLGTKPGELFF. CDR3 in DNA: TGTGCCAGCAGCTTGGGGACTAAGCCCGGGGAGCTGTTTTTT.

This clonotype has a handful of counts. CDR3 amino acids: CAIVPPGQEGEKLFF. DNA of the CDR3: TGTGCCATCGTACCACCGGGACAGGAAGGTGAAAAACTGTTTTTT. The chain carries TRBV6-1 and TRBJ1-4; 8 positions agree with TRBD1. V lost 10 bases, J lost 7 bases, and 14 bases stayed unmatched. Germline CDR1 MNHNS, CDR2 SASEGT. The CDR3 is made up of 15 amino acids.

This clonotype was seen at least ten times. The chain links TRBV28 to TRBJ2-5, with TRBD1 identical over 7 bases. CDR1 and CDR2 from the germline V gene are MDHEN and SYDVKM. This CDR3 contains 13 residues. V dropped 10 bases and J dropped 5; count of bases not matched to a gene: 10. The CDR3 DNA reads TGTGCCACCACCGCAGGGGGTCGGGAGACCCAGTACTTC. Its translation is CATTAGGRETQYF.

The J gene is TRBJ1-5, the V gene TRBV28; a possible D gene is TRBD1 (5 bases). Trimming cost V 11 bases and J 4 bases, with 12 bases left between them. The CDR3 consists of 12 residues. Germline V CDR1 and CDR2: MDHEN, SYDVKM. In DNA, the CDR3 is TGTGCCGGGGGGACGGTTAATCAGCCCCAGCATTTT. Amino acid sequence: CAGGTVNQPQHF.

This chain connects TRBV20-1 to TRBJ2-7; D is possibly TRBD2 (5 bases). The V end was cut by 8 bases, the J end by 4 bases, with 18 bases between. CDR3 length: 13 residues. Germline CDR1 reads DFQATT; CDR2 reads SNEGSKA (reference sequence). The CDR3 sequence is CSTLGGVGYEQYF. The CDR3 DNA reads TGCAGTACCTTAGGAGGAGTCGGGTACGAGCAGTACTTC.

This clonotype was recorded many times. The chain combines TRBV2 with TRBJ2-3; either TRBD1 or TRBD2 may fit D (5 bases each). The V end lost 1 base, the J end lost 3 bases, and 11 bases lay between the germline ends. This CDR3 has 15 residues. The germline CDR1 and CDR2 sequences are SNHLY and FYNNEI. CDR3 amino acids: CASSEGGTRTDTQYF. The CDR3 region has the DNA TGTGCCAGCAGTGAAGGGGGGACCCGGACAGATACGCAGTATTTT.

This clonotype occurred many times. The genes are TRBV20-1 and TRBJ1-2; D is possibly TRBD1 (6 bases). CDR1 and CDR2 (germline): DFQATT, SNEGSKA (reference sequence). V was cut by 6 bases and J by 2 bases, with 10 bases left in between. This CDR3 is 12 amino acids long. Written as DNA, the CDR3 is TGCAGTGCCACCGGACAGAACTATGGCTACACCTTC. Its protein product is CSATGQNYGYTF.

This clonotype was seen at least ten times. The V and J genes are TRBV7-8 and TRBJ2-1; D is possibly TRBD1 (5 bases). The CDR3 covers 14 residues. V lost 3 bases and J lost 6, with 12 bases in between. CDR1 SGHVS and CDR2 FQNEAQ come from the germline V gene. In nucleotides, the CDR3 is TGTGCCAGCAGCTTGGCAGGGTGGGTCAATGAGCAGTTCTTC. Its protein is CASSLAGWVNEQFF.

The chain is built from TRBV20-1 and TRBJ2-7; TRBD2 matches 7 bases. V dropped 0 bases and J dropped 3; count of bases not matched to a gene: 2. The germline V gene encodes CDR1 DFQATT and CDR2 SNEGSKA (reference sequence). This CDR3 region has 13 residues. The CDR3 sequence: CSARELADYEQYF. CDR3 in DNA: TGCAGTGCTAGAGAGCTAGCGGACTACGAGCAGTACTTC.

The chain joins TRBV11-3 to TRBJ2-7; D gene uncertain. CDR1 and CDR2 from the germline V gene are SGHNT and YENEEA. The CDR3 sequence is 15 residues long. Trimming removed 2 bases from V and 1 base from J, with 12 bases in between. The CDR3 nucleotides are TGTGCCAGCAGCTTATCTCAGGATTTTTCCTACGAGCAGTACTTC. Translating gives CASSLSQDFSYEQYF.

This clonotype was seen at least ten times. The chain couples TRBV24-1 to TRBJ2-1, with 10 bases identical to TRBD1. With 3 bases clipped from V and 4 bases from J, the junction kept 5 bases outside the gene matches. This CDR3 has 16 amino acids. Germline CDR1 and CDR2: KGHDR and SFDVKD. The CDR3 region is CATSDPGTGEYNEQFF. The DNA for the CDR3 is TGTGCCACCAGTGATCCCGGGACAGGGGAATACAATGAGCAGTTCTTC.

This clonotype was counted at least ten times. The chain uses TRBV3-1 and TRBJ2-3; TRBD2 agrees at 10 bases. This CDR3 is 20 amino acids long. Germline V gives CDR1 LGHDT, CDR2 YNNKEL (reference sequence). Trimming took 0 bases from V and 2 from J; bases not matched to a gene: 14. CDR3 sequence reads: CASSQDNPLAGVMHTDTQYF. The CDR3 DNA reads TGTGCCAGCAGCCAAGACAACCCCCTAGCGGGGGTAATGCACACAGATACGCAGTATTTT.